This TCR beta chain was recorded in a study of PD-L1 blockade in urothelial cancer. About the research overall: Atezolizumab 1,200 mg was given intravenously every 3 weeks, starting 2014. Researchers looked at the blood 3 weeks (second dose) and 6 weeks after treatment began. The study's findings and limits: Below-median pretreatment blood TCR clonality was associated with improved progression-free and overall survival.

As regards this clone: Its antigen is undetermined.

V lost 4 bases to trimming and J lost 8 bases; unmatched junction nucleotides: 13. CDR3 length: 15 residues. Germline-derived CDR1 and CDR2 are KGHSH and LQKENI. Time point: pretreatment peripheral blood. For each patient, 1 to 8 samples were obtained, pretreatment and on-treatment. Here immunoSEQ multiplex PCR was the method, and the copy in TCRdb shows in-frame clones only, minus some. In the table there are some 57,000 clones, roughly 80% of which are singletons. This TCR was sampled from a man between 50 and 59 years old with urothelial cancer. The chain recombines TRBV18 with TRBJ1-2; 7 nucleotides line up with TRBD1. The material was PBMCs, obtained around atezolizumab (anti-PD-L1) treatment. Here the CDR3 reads CASSLWDSPQKGYTF. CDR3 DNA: TGTGCCAGCTCACTGTGGGACAGCCCCCAGAAGGGCTACACCTTC.